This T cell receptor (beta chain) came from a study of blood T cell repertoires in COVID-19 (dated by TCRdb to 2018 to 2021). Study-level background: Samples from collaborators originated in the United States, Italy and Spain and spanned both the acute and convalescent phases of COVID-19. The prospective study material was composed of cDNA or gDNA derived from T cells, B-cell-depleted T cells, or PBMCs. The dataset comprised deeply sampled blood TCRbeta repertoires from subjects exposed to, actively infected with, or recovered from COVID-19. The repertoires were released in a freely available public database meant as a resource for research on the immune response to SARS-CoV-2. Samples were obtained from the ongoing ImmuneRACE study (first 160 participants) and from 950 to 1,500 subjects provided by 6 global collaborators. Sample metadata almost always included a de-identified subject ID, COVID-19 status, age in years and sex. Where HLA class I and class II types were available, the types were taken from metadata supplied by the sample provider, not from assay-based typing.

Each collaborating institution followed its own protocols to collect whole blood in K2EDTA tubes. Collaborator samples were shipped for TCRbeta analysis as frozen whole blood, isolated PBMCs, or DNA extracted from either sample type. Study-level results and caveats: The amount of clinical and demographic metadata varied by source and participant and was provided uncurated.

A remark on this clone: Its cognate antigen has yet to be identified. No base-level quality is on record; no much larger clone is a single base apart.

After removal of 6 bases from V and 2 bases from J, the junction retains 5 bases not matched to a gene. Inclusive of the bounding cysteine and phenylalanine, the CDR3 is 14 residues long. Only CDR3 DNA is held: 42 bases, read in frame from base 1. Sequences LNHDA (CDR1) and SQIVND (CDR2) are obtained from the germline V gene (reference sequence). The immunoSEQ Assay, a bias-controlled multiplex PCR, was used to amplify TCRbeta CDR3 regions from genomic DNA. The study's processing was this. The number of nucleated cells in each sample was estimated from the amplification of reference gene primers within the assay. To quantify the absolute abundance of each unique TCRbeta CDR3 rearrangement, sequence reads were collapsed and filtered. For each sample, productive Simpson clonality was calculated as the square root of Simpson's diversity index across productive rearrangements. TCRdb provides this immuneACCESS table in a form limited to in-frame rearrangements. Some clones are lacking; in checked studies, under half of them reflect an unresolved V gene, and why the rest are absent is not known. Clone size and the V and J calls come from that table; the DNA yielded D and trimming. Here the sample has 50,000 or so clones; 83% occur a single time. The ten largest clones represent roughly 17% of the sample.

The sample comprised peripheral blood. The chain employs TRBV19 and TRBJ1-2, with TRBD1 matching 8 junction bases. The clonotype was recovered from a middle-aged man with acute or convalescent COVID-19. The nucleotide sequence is TGTGCCAGTAGGTCCGGACAGGGCAACTATGGCTACACCTTC. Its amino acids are CASRSGQGNYGYTF. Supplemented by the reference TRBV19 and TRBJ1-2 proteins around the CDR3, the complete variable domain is DGGITQSPKYLFRKEGQNVTLSCEQNLNHDAMYWYRQDPGQGLRLIYYSQIVNDFQKGDIAEGYSVSREKKESFPLTVTSAQKNPTAFYLCASRSGQGNYGYTFGSGTRLTVV.